A single sample gave rise to the 7 T cell receptor beta chains below, sequenced in a study of blood T cell dynamics during melanoma immunotherapy. The data were produced by immunoSEQ multiplex PCR, yet TCRdb's version contains in-frame clones alone and is incomplete. The sample holds approximately 16,000 clones; about 90% are singletons and the top ten take 0.8% to 1%. The time point was: week 3, after first cycle of checkpoint inhibitor. Material: blood, obtained from a patient treated with checkpoint blockade. The source is a human donor with melanoma.

The rearrangement links TRBV19 to TRBJ1-1; 8 bases match TRBD1. The germline V gene has CDR1 LNHDA and CDR2 SQIVND (reference sequence). The CDR3 sequence is 15 residues long. Trimming removed 6 bases from V and 4 bases from J; junction bases left unmatched: 10. The CDR3 sequence: CASSPVDRDATEAFF. In nucleotides, the CDR3 is TGTGCCAGTAGCCCTGTGGACAGGGATGCCACTGAAGCTTTCTTT.

The chain joins TRBV29-1 to TRBJ1-5, with TRBD1 as a possible D gene (6 bases). Germline V lookup: CDR1 SQVTM, CDR2 ANQGSEA. This CDR3 is built from 15 residues. The V end was cut by 5 bases, the J end by 2 bases, with 16 bases between. CDR3 in DNA: TGCAGCGTTAAGGACAGCTTCGACGGCAATCAGCCCCAGCATTTT. It yields the protein CSVKDSFDGNQPQHF.

J is TRBJ2-7 and V is TRBV30; 10 bases map to TRBD2. This CDR3 is built from 14 residues. V gave up 2 bases and J gave up 12 bases; unmatched junction bases: 13. Germline CDR1 GTSNPN, CDR2 SVGIG (reference sequence). CDR3 coding DNA: TGTGCCTGGAGTCCTCCCGGGCTAGCGGGGGCAAGGTACTTC. The encoded protein is CAWSPPGLAGARYF.

This chain links TRBV27 with TRBJ2-3; 9 bases map to TRBD2. The CDR3 is 17 amino acids. Germline CDR1 is MNHEY and CDR2 is SMNVEV (reference sequence). With V trimmed by 7 bases and J by 6 bases, 17 bases remained unmatched. In DNA, the CDR3 is TGTGCCAGCACCAGGGACGGACGAGCGGGAGGCTCTGATACGCAGTATTTT. Its translation: CASTRDGRAGGSDTQYF.

The table lists this clone with a count of one. The chain has TRBV5-1 and TRBJ1-4; no clear D. CDR1 and CDR2 from the germline V gene are SGHRS and YFSETQ. CDR3 length equals 16 residues. V lost 0 bases and J lost 8, with 17 bases in between. CDR3 loop: CASSLDSGGLGEKLFF. DNA of the CDR3: TGCGCCAGCAGCTTGGATTCTGGCGGTTTAGGCGAAAAACTGTTTTTT.

The CDR3 region has the DNA TGTGCCAGCAGCTTAGCGGGTCATCCTGAAGATACGCAGTATTTT. Translating gives CASSLAGHPEDTQYF. The chain is built from TRBV7-8 and TRBJ2-3, with D unresolved. V was clipped by 0 bases and J by 5 bases, with 12 bases between them. Germline CDR1 reads SGHVS; CDR2 reads FQNEAQ. The CDR3 extends over 15 amino acids.

The V call is TRBV30, the J call TRBJ1-2; D is possibly TRBD1 (5 bases). The CDR3 runs 15 residues. Germline-derived CDR1 and CDR2 are GTSNPN and SVGIG (reference sequence). V lost 2 bases and J 6 bases, leaving 19 bases between the germline ends. CDR3 protein: CAWSKGSKGVNGYTF. The DNA of the CDR3 is TGTGCCTGGAGTAAGGGGTCCAAAGGGGTCAATGGCTACACCTTC. Together with reference TRBV30 and TRBJ1-2, the CDR3 gives the full variable domain: SQTIHQWPATLVQPVGSPLSLECTVEGTSNPNLYWYRQAAGRGLQLLFYSVGIGQISSEVPQNLSASRPQDRQFILSSKKLLLSDSGFYLCAWSKGSKGVNGYTFGSGTRLTVV.